The subject of this entry is one TCR beta chain. This record belongs to a study of CD8 T cells in ankylosing spondylitis. Germline values: CDR1 DFQATT, CDR2 SNEGSKA (reference sequence). V was shortened by 0 bases and J by 1 base, with 21 bases between the two germline ends. The CDR3 contains 19 residues. TCRdb reprocessed the 5' RACE reads via MiXCR and lists one record per CDR3 protein. Among 240,000 or so distinct CDR3 sequences, roughly 10% were seen once, and the ten largest hold roughly 6.8%. The gene calls are TRBV20-1 and TRBJ2-2, with D perhaps matching TRBD1 or TRBD2 (5 bases each). Material for sequencing was blood, either unsorted or a sorted T cell fraction (not recorded which). The TCR originated in a male donor with ankylosing spondylitis or in good health (not recorded which). The chain's CDR3 is CSARDLKNTRDGNTGELFF. As DNA, the CDR3 is TGCAGTGCTAGAGACCTAAAAAACACCAGGGACGGGAACACCGGGGAGCTGTTTTTT.